The present TCR beta chain was sequenced within a study of cytomegalovirus exposure and HLA in healthy donors (dated by TCRdb to the late 2010s). At the level of the whole study: An earlier analysis of 587 of the donors reported 276 Gb of sequence data and 100 million to 130 million unique TCR beta sequences from about 180 million T cells. On average, roughly 240,000 unique TCR beta nucleotide sequences were sequenced per donor among a few hundred genotyped donors of the cohort, with approximately 18% of those sequences being non-productive. Four or five DR-DQ haplotypes were treated as single units for association and clustering because of strong linkage in the cohort. The T cell repertoires of some 670 subjects were profiled by immunosequencing and related to cytomegalovirus serostatus. The study was designed to test whether signatures of past pathogen exposure could be identified by cataloging public T cell receptors. To predict cytomegalovirus infection status, the study combined high-throughput TCR immunosequencing, statistical association of individual TCRs with disease status, and machine learning. Of the 398 genotyped donors, over 80% were placed in the genetic ancestry cluster associated with self-reported Caucasian donors. All discovery cohort repertoires had been generated on a single sequencing platform. Roughly 300 gigabases of sequencing data and tens of millions of unique TCR sequences were included in an early release covering several hundred HLA-typed donors. Along with the roughly 700-subject first cohort, a separate validation cohort of about 110 different subjects was used. Typing coverage varied by locus: about 620-630 donors for A, B, C, DRB1 and DQB1; approximately 500 for DQA1; about 600 for DPA1; approximately 490 for DPB1. An earlier analysis of 500 to 750 of the donors applied high-throughput TCR beta sequencing to assess whether each TCR beta V gene segment acted as functional or pseudogenic. HLA typing included class I and class II loci at four-digit resolution. Genome-wide SNP genotypes for about 60% of the roughly 700 donors were used in a later genetic analysis, which treated that subset as a discovery cohort. In a later analysis, previously published TCR beta repertoires from 600 to 850 donors were re-analyzed and high-resolution HLA genotyping was added so that TCR occurrence patterns could be studied. Alongside the repertoire data, information on donor age, sex, ethnicity and CMV serostatus was compiled. Rather than using new phenotypic data, the later analysis identified candidate immune exposures from TCR beta sequences and from how often those sequences occurred across donors.

Study-wide findings and limitations: In an earlier analysis of approximately 600 of the donors, most TCR beta V segments were observed in productive rearrangements about 90% or about 30% of the time, broadly matching IMGT annotations. A total of 164 TCR beta chains were listed by the study as associated with cytomegalovirus. The authors suggested that the approach could potentially be extended to other disease states and immunological phenotypes. In this cohort, only TCR beta chains were sequenced, and detectable features were limited by the absence of alpha or paired-chain data. The earlier analysis of approximately 590 of the donors excluded roughly 16 rarely observed V segments, including chromosome 9 orphons, because counts were too low. According to a later analysis, most CMV-associated TCR beta chains appeared to be HLA-restricted, and the HLA associations seemed to be driven largely by CMV exposure. Across donors, most TCR sequences were observed very rarely, whereas some public TCRs were present in many individuals. Linkage disequilibrium might explain the correlated functional status among segregating V segments, but an unknown experimental factor could not be excluded. In a later analysis, several top co-occurrence clusters were reported to appear linked to parvovirus B19, influenza, CMV and Epstein-Barr virus. Some IMGT-functional V segments, including TRBV6-2 and TRBV6-3, could not be told apart with the 87-base-pair reads, so those segments were excluded. A few of the identified cytomegalovirus-associated TCR beta chains were confirmed in vitro to be specific for cytomegalovirus antigens. Compared with equally common non-associated chains, HLA-associated TCR beta chains in a later analysis were more clonally expanded and had lower generation probabilities. According to a later analysis, TCR association rates differed among HLA loci, with DRB1 alleles showing the most associated TCRs and HLA-C alleles showing the fewest. A later genetic analysis associated a missense DCLRE1C variant with V-gene and J-gene trimming of TCR beta chains, and an independent cohort replicated the association. In a later analysis, around 17,000 TCR beta sequences were associated with specific HLA alleles at a false discovery rate of 0.05. The presence/absence analyses assumed that sequencing depth was roughly uniform across donors, and that assumption may not be true. A further reported finding was that TCR beta sequences accurately predicted the HLA-A and HLA-B alleles for most subjects in the first cohort. A later genetic analysis reported fewer N-insertions in productive TCRs among donors in an Asian-associated ancestry cluster than the roughly 620-donor mean. The sequencing pipeline was judged likely to have produced a cluster of highly shared sequence variants as a technical artifact. In both the original and validation cohorts, the classifier was reported to diagnose cytomegalovirus status with high specificity and sensitivity. When HLA alleles, especially DR and DQ, strongly co-occurred, TCR associations were difficult to assign to individual alleles. The only immune exposure information available for the cohort was CMV serostatus. HLA typing was unavailable for some donors at each locus, so association tests used only the typed subset.

Library method: the immunoSEQ multiplex PCR assay. A mixture of 60 forward primers for TCR Vbeta segments and 13 reverse primers for TCR Jbeta segments was used in the multiplex PCR. A multiplex PCR assay on genomic DNA amplified the CDR3 region of rearranged TCR beta genes. Amplified TCR beta libraries were sequenced as 87-base-pair reads on the Illumina HiSeq System. Under the source paper's analysis protocol: A later analysis counted tens of millions of unique TCR beta chains across the 690 or so repertoires, and 10 million to 12 million of these chains were shared by at least two donors. Raw reads were error-corrected and collapsed into unique sequences by a nearest-neighbor algorithm in which closely related sequences were merged to remove PCR and sequencing errors. V, D and J gene segments were assigned by aligning CDR3 sequences to IMGT reference sequences. For a sequence to be retained, at least a six-nucleotide match to both a V gene segment and a J gene segment was required. A rearrangement counted as productive if the CDR3 had no stop codons and remained in frame with V and J, and every other rearrangement counted as non-productive. CDR3 was defined by IMGT convention, running from the second conserved V-encoded cysteine to the conserved J-encoded phenylalanine. The earlier analysis of fewer than 750 of the donors excluded sequences that lacked an unambiguous match to a single V gene segment. An earlier analysis of fewer than 650 of the donors classified V segments as functional when productive rearrangements were above 56.7% and as segregating when the standard deviation between donors was above 5%. A statistical classification framework was built to diagnose cytomegalovirus status from the catalog of TCR beta chain sequences. In a later analysis, V and J genes were assigned by comparing TCR nucleotide sequences against IMGT/GENE-DB human TR gene sequences. The TCRdist pipeline was used in a later analysis to assign CDR3 sequences and most-parsimonious VDJ recombination scenarios. In a later analysis, each TCR beta chain was defined by its CDR3 amino acid sequence together with its V-gene family, and reads lacking a unique V-gene family were excluded. As a way to deal with suspected cross-contamination and a sequencing artifact, a later analysis dropped 450 to 700 nucleotide sequences that were highly shared and had low generation probability. A later analysis calculated a clonal expansion index for each public chain from normalized within-repertoire ranks of inferred template counts. Generation probabilities in a later analysis came from a VDJ recombination model fitted to out-of-frame rearrangements, and those results were checked against IGoR. A later analysis scored TCR-TCR, TCR-HLA and TCR-CMV co-occurrence with hypergeometric tests, applying a repertoire-size bias correction to TCR pairs. To estimate false discovery rates, a later analysis permuted the HLA or CMV assignments 20 times. A later analysis grouped co-occurring TCRs with DBSCAN, adding TCRdist sequence similarity when clustering within HLA-allele-positive subsets. For co-occurrence clustering, repertoires with fewer than 30,000 or more than 120,000 public chains were excluded, along with a handful of repertoires with anomalous nucleotide sharing. TCRdb provides this immuneACCESS table in a form limited to in-frame rearrangements. Some clones are lacking; in checked studies, under half of them reflect an unresolved V gene, and why the rest are absent is not known. The D gene and trimming were derived from the DNA, and the V and J assignments and clone size from that table. This sample is represented by 150,000 to 200,000 clones; about 80% of them were singletons. Jointly, the top ten make up under 2.5% of the sample.

Concerning this clone itself: The antigen it recognizes is unknown. Base qualities were left out, and no much larger clone turns up one base away.

The CDR3 goes from the cysteine to the phenylalanine over 13 residues. The DNA shown is the 39-base CDR3, in frame from base 1. Per the germline V gene, SGHDT is the CDR1 and YYEEEE is the CDR2. V lost 2 bases and J lost 9 bases, and the count of bases not matched to a germline gene is 7. The cohort comprised fewer than 750 healthy bone marrow donors. At the time of sampling, all cohort members were nominally healthy, though unrecorded immune exposures were likely present. The donor tested CMV seropositive, placing the donor among the 290 or so seropositive members of the cohort. Each donor provided a peripheral blood sample, and peripheral blood mononuclear cells were used for TCR beta sequencing. Genomic DNA extraction from the blood cell samples was performed with the Qiagen DNeasy Blood Extraction Kit.

Sequences were obtained from PBMCs. The origin of this receptor is a woman in her 30s in good health and CMV-seropositive. This sequence uses TRBV5-6 and TRBJ2-7; 8 junctional bases match TRBD1. The DNA is as follows: TGTGCCAGCAGCTTCGACAGGGGAGGAGGGCAGTACTTC. This translates into CASSFDRGGGQYF.